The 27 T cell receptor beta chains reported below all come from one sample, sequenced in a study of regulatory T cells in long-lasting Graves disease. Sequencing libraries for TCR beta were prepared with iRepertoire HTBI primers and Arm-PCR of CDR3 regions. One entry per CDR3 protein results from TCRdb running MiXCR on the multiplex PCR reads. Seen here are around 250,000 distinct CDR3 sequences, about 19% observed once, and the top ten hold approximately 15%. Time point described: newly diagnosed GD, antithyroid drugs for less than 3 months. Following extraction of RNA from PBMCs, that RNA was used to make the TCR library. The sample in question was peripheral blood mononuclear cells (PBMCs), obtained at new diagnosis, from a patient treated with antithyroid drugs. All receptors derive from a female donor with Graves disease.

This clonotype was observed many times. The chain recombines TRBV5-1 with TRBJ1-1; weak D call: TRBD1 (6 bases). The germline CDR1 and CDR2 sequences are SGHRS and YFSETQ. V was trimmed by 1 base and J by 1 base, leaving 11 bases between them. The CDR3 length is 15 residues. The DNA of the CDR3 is TGCGCCAGCAGCTTGCAGGGGAGTTCGAACACTGAAGCTTTCTTT. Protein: CASSLQGSSNTEAFF.

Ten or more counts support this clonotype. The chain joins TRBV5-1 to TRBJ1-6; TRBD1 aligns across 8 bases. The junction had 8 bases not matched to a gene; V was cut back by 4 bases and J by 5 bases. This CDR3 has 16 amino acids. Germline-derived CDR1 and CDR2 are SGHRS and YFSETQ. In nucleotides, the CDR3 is TGCGCCAGCAGCGGAAGGACAGGGTTCGATAATTCACCCCTCCACTTT. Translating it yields CASSGRTGFDNSPLHF.

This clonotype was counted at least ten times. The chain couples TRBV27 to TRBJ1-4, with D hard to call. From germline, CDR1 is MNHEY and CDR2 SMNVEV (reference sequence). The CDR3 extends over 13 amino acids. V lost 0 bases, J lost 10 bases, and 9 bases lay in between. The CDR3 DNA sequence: TGTGCCAGCAGTTTATCCATCGAAGGAAAACTGTTTTTT. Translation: CASSLSIEGKLFF.

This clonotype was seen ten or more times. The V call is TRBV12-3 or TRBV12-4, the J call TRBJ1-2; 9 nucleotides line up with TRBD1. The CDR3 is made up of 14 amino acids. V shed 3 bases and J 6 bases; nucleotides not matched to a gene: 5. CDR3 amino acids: CASSFLTGGHGYTF. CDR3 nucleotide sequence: TGTGCCAGCAGTTTTCTGACAGGGGGGCATGGCTACACCTTC.

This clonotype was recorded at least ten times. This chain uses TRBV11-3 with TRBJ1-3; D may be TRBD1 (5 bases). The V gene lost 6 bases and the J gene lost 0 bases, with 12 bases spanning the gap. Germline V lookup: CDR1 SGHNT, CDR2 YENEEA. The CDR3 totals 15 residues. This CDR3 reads CASRSGRNSGNTIYF. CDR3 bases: TGTGCCAGCAGGTCGGGACGGAACTCTGGAAACACCATATATTTT.

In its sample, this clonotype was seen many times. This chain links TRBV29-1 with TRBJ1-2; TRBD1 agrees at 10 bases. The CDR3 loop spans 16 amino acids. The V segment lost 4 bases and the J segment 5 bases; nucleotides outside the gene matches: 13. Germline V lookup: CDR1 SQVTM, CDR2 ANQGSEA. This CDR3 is CSVGTPGQGMGYGYTF. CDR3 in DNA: TGCAGCGTTGGGACGCCGGGACAGGGGATGGGGTATGGCTACACCTTC.

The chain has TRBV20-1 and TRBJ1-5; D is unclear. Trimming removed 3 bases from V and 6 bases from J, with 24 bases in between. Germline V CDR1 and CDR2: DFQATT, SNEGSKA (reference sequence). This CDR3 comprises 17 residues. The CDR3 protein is CSARRRSRAGIVQPQHF. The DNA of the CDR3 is TGCAGTGCTAGGCGGCGGTCGAGGGCGGGGATCGTTCAGCCCCAGCATTTT.

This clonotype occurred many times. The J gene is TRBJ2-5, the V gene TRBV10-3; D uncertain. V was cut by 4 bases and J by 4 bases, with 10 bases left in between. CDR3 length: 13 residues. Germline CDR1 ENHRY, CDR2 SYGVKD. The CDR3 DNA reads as TGTGCCATCAGTGGTCAACTTATAGAGACCCAGTACTTC. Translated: CAISGQLIETQYF.

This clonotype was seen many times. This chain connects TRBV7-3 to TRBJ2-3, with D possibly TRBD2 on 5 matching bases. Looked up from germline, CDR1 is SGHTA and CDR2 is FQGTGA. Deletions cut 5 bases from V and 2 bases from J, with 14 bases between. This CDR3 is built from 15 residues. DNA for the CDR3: TGTGCCAGCAGCCTCGACTATGGGTCCACAGATACGCAGTATTTT. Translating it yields CASSLDYGSTDTQYF. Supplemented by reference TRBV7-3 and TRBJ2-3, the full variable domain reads GAGVSQTPSNKVTEKGKYVELRCDPISGHTALYWYRQSLGQGPEFLIYFQGTGAADDSGLPNDRFFAVRPEGSVSTLKIQRTERGDSAVYLCASSLDYGSTDTQYFGPGTRLTVL.

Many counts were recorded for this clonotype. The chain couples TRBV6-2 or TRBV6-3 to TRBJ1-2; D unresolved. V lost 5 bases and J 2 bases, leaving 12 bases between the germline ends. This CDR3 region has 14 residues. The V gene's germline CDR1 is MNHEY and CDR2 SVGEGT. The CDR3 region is CASSRSSGNYGYTF. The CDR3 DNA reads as TGTGCCAGCAGTCGGTCATCAGGAAACTATGGCTACACCTTC.

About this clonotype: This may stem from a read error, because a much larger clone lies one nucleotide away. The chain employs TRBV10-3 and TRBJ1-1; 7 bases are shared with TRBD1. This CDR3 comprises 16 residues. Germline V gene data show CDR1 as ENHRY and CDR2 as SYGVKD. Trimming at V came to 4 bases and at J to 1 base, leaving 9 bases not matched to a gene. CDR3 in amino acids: CAISGPTGTTNTEAFF. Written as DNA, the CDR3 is TGTGCCATCAGTGGACCGACAGGGACCACGAACACTGAAGCTTTCTTT.

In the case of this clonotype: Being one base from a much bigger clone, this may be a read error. The CDR3 DNA reads TGTGCCAGCAGTTACAGGTTTCGGGGGGCCGTTGAAAAACTGCTTTTT. It encodes CASSYRFRGAVEKLLF. V usage is TRBV6-5 and J usage is TRBJ1-4; perhaps TRBD1 as D (6 bases). The CDR3 sequence is 16 residues long. Germline V gene data show CDR1 as MNHEY and CDR2 as SVGAGI.

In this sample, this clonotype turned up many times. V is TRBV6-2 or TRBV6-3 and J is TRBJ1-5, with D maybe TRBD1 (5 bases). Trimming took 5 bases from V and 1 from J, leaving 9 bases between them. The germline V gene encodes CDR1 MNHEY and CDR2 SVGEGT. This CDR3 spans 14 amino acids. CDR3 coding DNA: TGTGCCAGCAGTCAAGGGGTAAGCAATCAGCCCCAGCATTTT. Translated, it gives CASSQGVSNQPQHF.

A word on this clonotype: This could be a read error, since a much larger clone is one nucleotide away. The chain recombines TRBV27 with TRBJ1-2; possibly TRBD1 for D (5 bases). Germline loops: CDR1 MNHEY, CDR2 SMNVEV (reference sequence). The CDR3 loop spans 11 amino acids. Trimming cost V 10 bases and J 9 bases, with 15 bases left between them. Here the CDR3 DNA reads TGTGCCACCCAGGGCAGCTTCAGCTACACCTTC. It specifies CATQGSFSYTF.

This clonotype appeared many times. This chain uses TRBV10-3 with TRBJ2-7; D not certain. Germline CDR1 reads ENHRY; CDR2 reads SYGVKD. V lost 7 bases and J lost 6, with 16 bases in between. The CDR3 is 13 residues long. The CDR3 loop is CAITGSQLGEQYF. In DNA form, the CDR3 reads TGTGCCATCACGGGCAGCCAACTCGGCGAGCAGTACTTC.

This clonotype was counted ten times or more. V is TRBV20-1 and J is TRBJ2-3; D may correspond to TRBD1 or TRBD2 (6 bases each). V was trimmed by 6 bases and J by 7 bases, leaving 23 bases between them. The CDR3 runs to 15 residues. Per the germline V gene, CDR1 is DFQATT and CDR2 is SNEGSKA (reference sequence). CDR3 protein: CSARDFLEGDYTQYF. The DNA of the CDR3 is TGCAGTGCACGGGACTTTCTAGAGGGGGACTATACGCAGTATTTT.

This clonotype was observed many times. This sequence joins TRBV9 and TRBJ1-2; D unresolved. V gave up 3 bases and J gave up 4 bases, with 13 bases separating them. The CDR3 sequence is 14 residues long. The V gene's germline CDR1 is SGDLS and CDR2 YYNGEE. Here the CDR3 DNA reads TGTGCCAGCAGCGCGGGCAGGACTGGCTATGGCTACACCTTC. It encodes CASSAGRTGYGYTF.

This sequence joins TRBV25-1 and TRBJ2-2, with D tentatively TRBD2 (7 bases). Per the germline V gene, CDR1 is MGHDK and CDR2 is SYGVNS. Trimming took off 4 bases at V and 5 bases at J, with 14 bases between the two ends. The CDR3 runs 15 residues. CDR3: CASSVRGGGTGELFF. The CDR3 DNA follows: TGTGCCAGCAGTGTGAGGGGGGGGGGTACCGGGGAGCTGTTTTTT.

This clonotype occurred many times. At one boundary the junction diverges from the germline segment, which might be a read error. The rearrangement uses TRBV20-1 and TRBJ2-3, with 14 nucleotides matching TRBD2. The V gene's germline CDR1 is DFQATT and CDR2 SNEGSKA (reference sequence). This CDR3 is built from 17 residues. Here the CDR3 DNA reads TGCAGTGCTAGTCCCTCCGGACTAGCGGGAGGCACAGATACGCAGTACTTT. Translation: CSASPSGLAGGTDTQYF.

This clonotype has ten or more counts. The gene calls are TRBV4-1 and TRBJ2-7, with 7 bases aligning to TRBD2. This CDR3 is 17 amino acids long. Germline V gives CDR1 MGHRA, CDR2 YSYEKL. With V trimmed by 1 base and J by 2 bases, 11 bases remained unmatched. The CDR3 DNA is TGCGCCAGCAGCCAAGTGGTAACTAGCGACAGTCCCTACGAGCAGTACTTC. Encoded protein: CASSQVVTSDSPYEQYF.

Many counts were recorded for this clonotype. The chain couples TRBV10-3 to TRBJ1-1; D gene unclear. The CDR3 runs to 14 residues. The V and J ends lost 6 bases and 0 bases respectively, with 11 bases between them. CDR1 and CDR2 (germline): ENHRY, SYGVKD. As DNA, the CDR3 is TGTGCCATCAGAGAACAAGGGATGAACACTGAAGCTTTCTTT. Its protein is CAIREQGMNTEAFF.

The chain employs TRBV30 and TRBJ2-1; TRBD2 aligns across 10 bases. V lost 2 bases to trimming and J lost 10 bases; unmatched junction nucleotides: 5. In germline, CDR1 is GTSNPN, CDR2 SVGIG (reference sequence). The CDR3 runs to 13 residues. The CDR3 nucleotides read TGTGCCTGGAGTACTAGCGGGATCAGGGAGCAGTTCTTC. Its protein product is CAWSTSGIREQFF. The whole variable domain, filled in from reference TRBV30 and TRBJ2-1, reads SQTIHQWPATLVQPVGSPLSLECTVEGTSNPNLYWYRQAAGRGLQLLFYSVGIGQISSEVPQNLSASRPQDRQFILSSKKLLLSDSGFYLCAWSTSGIREQFFGPGTRLTVL.

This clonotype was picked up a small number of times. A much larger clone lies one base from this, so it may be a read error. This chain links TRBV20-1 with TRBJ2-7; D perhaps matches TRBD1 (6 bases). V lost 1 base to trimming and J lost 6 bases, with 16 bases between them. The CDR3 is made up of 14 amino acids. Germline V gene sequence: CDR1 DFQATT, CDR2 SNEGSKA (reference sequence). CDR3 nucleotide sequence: TGCAGTGCTAGAGTTAGGGGGTCCACATTCGAGCAGTACTTC. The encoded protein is CSARVRGSTFEQYF.

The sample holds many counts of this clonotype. Here the CDR3 DNA reads TGTGCCAGCAGTGCGGGACTAGCGGCCTACAATGAGCAGTTCTTC. It yields the protein CASSAGLAAYNEQFF. The chain has TRBV27 and TRBJ2-1, with 11 bases fitting TRBD2. The CDR3 covers 15 residues. Germline V gene data show CDR1 as MNHEY and CDR2 as SMNVEV (reference sequence). J was trimmed by 2 bases and V by 5 bases; bases with no gene match: 2.

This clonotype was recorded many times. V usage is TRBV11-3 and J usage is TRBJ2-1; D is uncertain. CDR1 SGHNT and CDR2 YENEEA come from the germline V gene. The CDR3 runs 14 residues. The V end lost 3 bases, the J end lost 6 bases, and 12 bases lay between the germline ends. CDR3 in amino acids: CASSLGGRSNEQFF. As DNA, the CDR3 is TGTGCCAGCAGCTTGGGCGGAAGGAGCAATGAGCAGTTCTTC. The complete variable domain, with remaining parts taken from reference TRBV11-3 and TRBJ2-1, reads EAGVVQSPRYKIIEKKQPVAFWCNPISGHNTLYWYLQNLGQGPELLIRYENEEAVDDSQLPKDRFSAERLKGVDSTLKIQPAELGDSAVYLCASSLGGRSNEQFFGPGTRLTVL.

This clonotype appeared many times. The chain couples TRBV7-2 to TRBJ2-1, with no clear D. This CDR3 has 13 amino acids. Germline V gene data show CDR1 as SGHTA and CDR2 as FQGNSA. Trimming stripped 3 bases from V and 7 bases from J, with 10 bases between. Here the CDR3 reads CASSFDWGNEQFF. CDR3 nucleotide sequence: TGTGCCAGCAGCTTTGACTGGGGAAATGAGCAGTTCTTC.

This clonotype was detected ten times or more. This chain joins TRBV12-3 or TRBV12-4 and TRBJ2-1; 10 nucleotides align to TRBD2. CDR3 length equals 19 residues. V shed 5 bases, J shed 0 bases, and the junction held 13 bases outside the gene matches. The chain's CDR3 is CASSPAGAGGGSSYNEQFF. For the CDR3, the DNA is TGTGCCAGCAGTCCCGCGGGAGCGGGAGGGGGGAGCTCCTACAATGAGCAGTTCTTC.